Presented here are 22 T cell receptor beta chains from one specimen sequenced in a study of patients and donors after allogeneic stem cell transplantation. TCRdb independently ran MiXCR on the RT-PCR reads; one entry per CDR3 protein. The data hold 200,000 to 250,000 distinct CDR3 sequences, with less than 50% observed a single time. The source material was blood, either unsorted or a sorted T cell fraction (not recorded which). These receptors were taken from a human donor who was either an allogeneic HSCT recipient or a stem cell or donor lymphocyte infusion donor (not recorded which). It is not recorded whose cells these are; they may come from a transplant donor.

The J gene is TRBJ2-1, the V gene TRBV27; 13 bases are shared with TRBD2. Trimming at V came to 4 bases and at J to 10 bases, leaving 13 bases not matched to a gene. CDR1 MNHEY and CDR2 SMNVEV come from the germline V gene (reference sequence). This CDR3 is 17 amino acids long. The chain's CDR3 is CASSYPRTSGGALEQFF. DNA of the CDR3: TGTGCCAGCAGTTACCCTCGAACTAGCGGGGGGGCTCTGGAGCAGTTCTTC.

This clonotype has more than one count but fewer than ten. The chain couples TRBV3-1 to TRBJ1-4; 7 nucleotides agree with TRBD1. The CDR3 is made up of 14 amino acids. V dropped 3 bases and J dropped 3; count of bases not matched to a gene: 1. Germline values: CDR1 LGHDT, CDR2 YNNKEL (reference sequence). CDR3 nucleotides: TGTGCCAGCAGCCACGACAGGGCTAATGAAAAACTGTTTTTT. Amino acids: CASSHDRANEKLFF.

This clonotype was detected only a few times. The chain carries TRBV5-1 and TRBJ1-4, with 7 bases aligning to TRBD1. This CDR3 has 15 residues. Germline CDR1 is SGHRS and CDR2 is YFSETQ. Trimming removed 4 bases from V and 4 bases from J; junction bases left unmatched: 7. The CDR3 here is CASSLGQLLNEKLFF. The CDR3 region has the DNA TGCGCCAGCAGCCTGGGACAGCTTCTTAATGAAAAACTGTTTTTT.

The chain carries TRBV2 and TRBJ2-6; D is possibly TRBD1 (5 bases). The length of the CDR3 is 13 residues. V was clipped by 5 bases and J by 8 bases, with 10 bases between them. Germline lookup yields CDR1 SNHLY and CDR2 FYNNEI. The CDR3 here is CASSTQGTNVLTF. As DNA, the CDR3 is TGTGCCAGCAGTACTCAGGGAACCAACGTCCTGACTTTC. Full variable domain (remainder filled in from reference TRBV2 and TRBJ2-6): EPEVTQTPSHQVTQMGQEVILRCVPISNHLYFYWYRQILGQKVEFLVSFYNNEISEKSEIFDDQFSVERPDGSNFTLKIRSTKLEDSAMYFCASSTQGTNVLTFGAGSRLTVL.

This chain uses TRBV9 with TRBJ2-3; no reliable D call. The CDR3 is made up of 14 amino acids. V dropped 3 bases and J dropped 1 base, with 9 bases sitting between them. Germline V gene lookup returns CDR1 SGDLS and CDR2 YYNGEE. CDR3 residues: CASSANAGTDTQYF. The DNA of the CDR3 is TGTGCCAGCAGCGCCAACGCTGGCACAGATACGCAGTATTTT.

This clonotype was counted between two and nine times. V is TRBV11-2 and J is TRBJ1-4; D call uncertain. This CDR3 is built from 15 residues. Germline V gives CDR1 SGHAT, CDR2 FQNNGV. V lost 6 bases, J lost 0 bases, and 11 bases lay in between. CDR3 amino acids: CASRSATATNEKLFF. For the CDR3, the DNA is TGTGCCAGCAGGTCGGCAACCGCAACTAATGAAAAACTGTTTTTT.

This chain connects TRBV6-2 or TRBV6-3 to TRBJ2-1; 11 bases are a match to TRBD2. The J segment lost 4 bases and the V segment lost 6 bases, leaving 5 bases of the junction unmatched. Germline-derived CDR1 and CDR2 are MNHEY and SVGEGT. There are 15 residues in the CDR3. CDR3 residues: CASSLAGGQYNEQFF. CDR3 bases: TGTGCCAGCAGCCTAGCGGGGGGACAGTACAATGAGCAGTTCTTC.

The J gene is TRBJ1-1, the V gene TRBV20-1; D is unresolved. The CDR3 length is 15 residues. The V end was cut by 3 bases, the J end by 0 bases, with 14 bases between. From germline, CDR1 is DFQATT and CDR2 SNEGSKA (reference sequence). The DNA for the CDR3 is TGCAGTGCTAGTCTCCCCGGGATCCTGAACACTGAAGCTTTCTTT. It yields the protein CSASLPGILNTEAFF.

This clonotype was counted a few times. For the CDR3, the DNA is TGTGCCAGCTCCTTGGACAGGGGGTCAGCTTTCTTT. It translates to CASSLDRGSAFF. V is TRBV12-3 or TRBV12-4 and J is TRBJ1-1, with 10 positions matching TRBD1. The junction had 7 bases not matched to a gene; V was cut back by 8 bases and J by 10 bases. CDR3 length: 12 residues.

The count of this clonotype is one. The chain carries TRBV25-1 and TRBJ2-7; D is undetermined. V was shortened by 3 bases and J by 1 base, with 10 bases between the two germline ends. This CDR3 is 14 amino acids long. Germline V gene sequence: CDR1 MGHDK, CDR2 SYGVNS. The CDR3, as DNA: TGTGCCAGCAGTGACCCGCGGCGGTCCTACGAGCAGTACTTC. It is translated as CASSDPRRSYEQYF.

V gene TRBV6-5 combines with J gene TRBJ2-5; unclear D gene. CDR1 is MNHEY and CDR2 is SVGAGI in the germline V gene. With 2 bases removed from V and 4 bases from J, the gap between germline ends came to 14 bases. The CDR3 covers 15 residues. Here the CDR3 DNA reads TGTGCCAGCAGTTACACCGCTAGAGTGGGAGAGACCCAGTACTTC. Its translation: CASSYTARVGETQYF.

The chain uses TRBV6-1 and TRBJ1-2, with D possibly being TRBD1 (6 bases). The CDR3 has 15 residues. The germline V gene encodes CDR1 MNHNS and CDR2 SASEGT. V lost 6 bases to trimming and J lost 4 bases, with 18 bases between them. The DNA of the CDR3 is TGTGCCAGCAGCCCCCAGGCAGGGGAGGTCTATGGCTACACCTTC. Residues: CASSPQAGEVYGYTF.

Here the CDR3 reads CSASRQGDYGYTF. The CDR3 DNA reads TGCAGTGCTAGCAGACAGGGCGACTATGGCTACACCTTC. This chain links TRBV20-1 with TRBJ1-2; 7 bases align to TRBD1. The V and J ends lost 3 bases and 3 bases, in that order; junction bases with no gene match: 4. The CDR3 is 13 residues long. Germline V gives CDR1 DFQATT, CDR2 SNEGSKA (reference sequence).

The genes are TRBV3-1 and TRBJ2-1, with TRBD2 matching over 7 bases. Per germline, CDR1 LGHDT and CDR2 YNNKEL (reference sequence). The CDR3 consists of 16 residues. V shed 1 base, J shed 2 bases, and the junction held 5 bases outside the gene matches. The CDR3 sequence: CASSQGPGGTYNEQFF. Here the CDR3 DNA reads TGTGCCAGCAGCCAAGGTCCGGGGGGAACCTACAATGAGCAGTTCTTC.

This clonotype was detected only a few times. The V gene is TRBV29-1, the J gene TRBJ1-1; possible D gene TRBD1, 6 bases. The V and J ends lost 3 bases and 10 bases respectively, with 12 bases between them. CDR3 length: 11 residues. The V gene's germline CDR1 is SQVTM and CDR2 ANQGSEA. CDR3 nucleotides: TGCAGCGTTGAGAGCGGCAGGGGAGCTTTCTTT. This translates into CSVESGRGAFF.

The chain uses TRBV12-3 or TRBV12-4 and TRBJ1-2; no reliable D call. The CDR3 contains 14 residues. V was shortened by 3 bases and J by 2 bases, with 10 bases between the two germline ends. The CDR3: CASSFRAGNYGYTF. CDR3 coding DNA: TGTGCCAGCAGTTTTCGGGCAGGCAACTATGGCTACACCTTC.

J is TRBJ2-5 and V is TRBV5-1; D may be TRBD1 or TRBD2 (5 bases each). The CDR3 covers 16 residues. The V and J ends lost 0 bases and 5 bases respectively, with 17 bases between them. Germline V gives CDR1 SGHRS, CDR2 YFSETQ. The CDR3 bases are TGCGCCAGCAGCTTGGCCGTGGCAGGGAAGCGGGAGACCCAGTACTTC. Protein product: CASSLAVAGKRETQYF.

The rearrangement links TRBV29-1 to TRBJ2-1; tentative D call: TRBD1 (5 bases). The CDR3 has 12 residues. Trimming removed 6 bases at V and 3 bases at J, with 9 bases between. Germline V CDR1 and CDR2: SQVTM, ANQGSEA. CDR3 in DNA: TGCAGCGTACCCGACAGCTACAATGAGCAGTTCTTC. This sequence encodes CSVPDSYNEQFF.

V and J are TRBV29-1 and TRBJ1-1; D is undetermined. The CDR3 has 11 residues. V lost 4 bases to trimming and J lost 8 bases, with 11 bases between them. Germline V CDR1 and CDR2: SQVTM, ANQGSEA. CDR3 sequence: CSVATALEAFF. Here the CDR3 DNA reads TGCAGCGTTGCCACAGCGTTGGAAGCTTTCTTT.

The rearrangement uses TRBV15 and TRBJ1-2, with unresolved D. V was clipped by 3 bases and J by 1 base, with 18 bases between them. The CDR3 sequence is 17 residues long. Germline CDR1 is LNHNV and CDR2 is YYDKDF (reference sequence). The CDR3 spells CATSRGTFGSLNYGYTF. The DNA of the CDR3 is TGTGCCACCAGCAGGGGAACATTTGGATCCCTTAACTATGGCTACACCTTC.

This clonotype was detected only a few times. V usage is TRBV19 and J usage is TRBJ2-2, with TRBD1 matching 7 bases. The CDR3 extends over 14 amino acids. The J segment lost 5 bases and the V segment lost 5 bases, leaving 5 bases of the junction unmatched. The germline V gene has CDR1 LNHDA and CDR2 SQIVND (reference sequence). CDR3 nucleotide sequence: TGTGCCAGTAGTGACAGGGTGGCGACCGGGGAGCTGTTTTTT. As protein: CASSDRVATGELFF.

This clonotype appeared many times. CDR3 nucleotide sequence: TGTGCCAGCAGCTTAATTGCCGGGACCTCGCTTGACTATGGCTACACCTTC. It translates to CASSLIAGTSLDYGYTF. The J gene is TRBJ1-2, the V gene TRBV7-6; possibly TRBD1 for D (5 bases). Between the trimmed V and J ends, which lost 2 bases and 3 bases, there was a span of 19 bases. Germline CDR1 is SGHVS and CDR2 is FNYEAQ. The CDR3 covers 17 residues.